The 23 T cell receptor beta chains in this list originate from one sample, sequenced in a study of OX40 agonist ivuxolimab in advanced cancers. The data were produced by immunoSEQ multiplex PCR, yet TCRdb's version contains in-frame clones alone and is incomplete. The sample contains tens of thousands of clones, over 80% of which appear only once. Sequencing was performed on CD4+ or CD8+ T cells sorted from blood, taken in a trial of the OX40 agonist ivuxolimab. The source is an adult with an advanced solid tumor such as melanoma, head and neck, liver or kidney cancer.

The V gene is TRBV2, the J gene TRBJ2-1; D unclear. CDR1 is SNHLY, CDR2 FYNNEI, per germline. This CDR3 has 14 residues. V lost 1 base and J lost 0, with 4 bases in between. CDR3 in amino acids: CASSEGSSYNEQFF. CDR3 DNA sequence: TGTGCCAGCAGTGAAGGGAGCTCCTACAATGAGCAGTTCTTC. Using reference TRBV2 and TRBJ2-1 for the parts outside the CDR3, the full variable domain is EPEVTQTPSHQVTQMGQEVILRCVPISNHLYFYWYRQILGQKVEFLVSFYNNEISEKSEIFDDQFSVERPDGSNFTLKIRSTKLEDSAMYFCASSEGSSYNEQFFGPGTRLTVL.

V is TRBV6-5 and J is TRBJ2-2; unclear D gene. The CDR3 is 13 amino acids. V lost 8 bases to trimming and J lost 0 bases, with 7 bases between them. CDR1 MNHEY and CDR2 SVGAGI come from the germline V gene. CDR3 protein: CASWATNTGELFF. The CDR3 nucleotides are TGTGCCAGCTGGGCGACGAACACCGGGGAGCTGTTTTTT.

The chain links TRBV27 to TRBJ2-5; 7 bases fit TRBD2. The end of the DNA is better explained by TRBJ2-7, so the J call may be wrong. There are 16 residues in the CDR3. CDR1 is MNHEY and CDR2 is SMNVEV in the germline V gene (reference sequence). The CDR3, as DNA: TGTGCCAGCAGTCCCCTGGCGGGAGAGAGGACCTACGAGCAGTACTTC. Protein sequence: CASSPLAGERTYEQYF.

This clone was observed once. The rearrangement uses TRBV4-1 and TRBJ2-7; 7 nucleotides match TRBD2. The CDR3 is 15 residues long. The germline V gene encodes CDR1 MGHRA and CDR2 YSYEKL. J gave up 2 bases and V 0 bases, and 4 bases lay outside the gene matches. CDR3 sequence (DNA): TGCGCCAGCAGCCAAGAGTGGGGGGGGACCTACGAGCAGTACTTC. Protein product: CASSQEWGGTYEQYF.

V and J are TRBV4-1 and TRBJ1-1; weak D call: TRBD1 (5 bases). The CDR3 is 16 residues long. The germline V gene has CDR1 MGHRA and CDR2 YSYEKL. Trimming removed 4 bases from V and 1 base from J, with 16 bases in between. The CDR3 coding sequence is TGCGCCAGCAGCCCGTTAGGGGCCCCCGGGAACACTGAAGCTTTCTTT. Encoded protein: CASSPLGAPGNTEAFF.

The genes are TRBV28 and TRBJ1-1; 8 nucleotides align to TRBD1. V was pared by 4 bases and J by 7 bases, with 8 bases of the junction left unmatched. Germline loops: CDR1 MDHEN, CDR2 SYDVKM. CDR3 length: 14 residues. CDR3 loop: CASSSRTGSLEAFF. The DNA for the CDR3 is TGTGCCAGCAGTTCCCGGACAGGGAGCCTTGAAGCTTTCTTT.

The sample holds one count of this clone. This chain connects TRBV6-6 to TRBJ2-2, with no clear D. Trimming took off 3 bases at V and 6 bases at J, with 11 bases between the two ends. The CDR3 covers 14 residues. Germline V gene sequence: CDR1 MNHNY, CDR2 SVGAGI (reference sequence). The CDR3 bases are TGTGCCAGCAGTTATCTAGGTAGCCCCGGGGAGCTGTTTTTT. Encoded protein: CASSYLGSPGELFF.

The rearrangement links TRBV18 to TRBJ2-2; D is perhaps TRBD1 or TRBD2 (5 bases each). The germline gives CDR1 KGHSH, CDR2 LQKENI. This CDR3 comprises 16 residues. Between the trimmed V and J ends, which lost 0 bases and 0 bases, there was a span of 8 bases. In nucleotides, the CDR3 is TGTGCCAGCTCACCACCAAGGGGACCGAACACCGGGGAGCTGTTTTTT. This translates into CASSPPRGPNTGELFF.

The chain recombines TRBV7-2 with TRBJ2-2; D might be TRBD1 or TRBD2, each matching 5 bases. V was trimmed by 5 bases and J by 6 bases, leaving 22 bases between them. The CDR3 loop spans 17 amino acids. Germline CDR1 and CDR2: SGHTA and FQGNSA. The chain's CDR3 is CASSPLLGQGAAGELFF. Written as DNA, the CDR3 is TGTGCCAGCAGCCCCCTTTTAGGCCAGGGAGCGGCCGGGGAGCTGTTTTTT. Full variable domain (rest looked up from reference TRBV7-2 and TRBJ2-2): GAGVSQSPSNKVTEKGKDVELRCDPISGHTALYWYRQSLGQGLEFLIYFQGNSAPDKSGLPSDRFSAERTGGSVSTLTIQRTQQEDSAVYLCASSPLLGQGAAGELFFGEGSRLTVL.

This clone was seen a single time. This chain joins TRBV7-8 and TRBJ1-1, with D perhaps TRBD1 (5 bases). Germline V CDR1 and CDR2: SGHVS, FQNEAQ. The germline V and J ends were trimmed by 4 bases and 4 bases, with 16 bases remaining between them. The CDR3 spans 15 residues. The CDR3 coding sequence is TGTGCCAGCAGCTCCCCCCAGGGAATGGGCACTGAAGCTTTCTTT. It translates to CASSSPQGMGTEAFF.

The J gene is TRBJ2-7, the V gene TRBV7-9; 8 nucleotides match TRBD1. This CDR3 region has 14 residues. V lost 3 bases to trimming and J lost 5 bases; unmatched junction nucleotides: 6. Germline loops: CDR1 SEHNR, CDR2 FQNEAQ (reference sequence). The CDR3 nucleotides are TGTGCCAGCAGCTTTAGCAGGGGGCCCGACGAGCAGTACTTC. It encodes CASSFSRGPDEQYF.

This sequence joins TRBV18 and TRBJ2-2; D is possibly TRBD1 (5 bases). The CDR3 consists of 12 residues. With 4 bases removed from V and 6 bases from J, the gap between germline ends came to 6 bases. CDR1 and CDR2 (germline): KGHSH, LQKENI. This CDR3 reads CASSLRAGELFF. The CDR3 DNA is TGTGCCAGCTCACTCAGGGCCGGGGAGCTGTTTTTT.

This rearrangement joins TRBV27 to TRBJ2-7, with 8 bases identical to TRBD1. V was pared by 0 bases and J by 4 bases, with 8 bases of the junction left unmatched. Germline values: CDR1 MNHEY, CDR2 SMNVEV (reference sequence). This CDR3 has 16 residues. The CDR3 DNA sequence: TGTGCCAGCAGTTTATCGGAGACAGGGGCGATGTACGAGCAGTACTTC. Protein sequence: CASSLSETGAMYEQYF.

The chain is built from TRBV7-6 and TRBJ2-3; the D is unclear. This CDR3 has 16 residues. Germline V gives CDR1 SGHVS, CDR2 FNYEAQ. V was trimmed by 2 bases and J by 4 bases, leaving 16 bases between them. The CDR3 spells CASSLFSLTSADTQYF. Written as DNA, the CDR3 is TGTGCCAGCAGCTTATTTTCCCTCACTTCGGCAGATACGCAGTATTTT.

The V and J genes are TRBV15 and TRBJ2-3; D may be TRBD1 (6 bases). CDR1 is LNHNV and CDR2 is YYDKDF in the germline V gene (reference sequence). The CDR3 has 12 residues. V was clipped by 3 bases and J by 12 bases, with 13 bases between them. CDR3 amino acids: CATSSSGGLQYF. The CDR3 nucleotides read TGTGCCACCAGCAGTAGTGGGGGCTTACAGTATTTT.

The chain couples TRBV11-3 to TRBJ2-1; no clear D. Between the trimmed V and J ends, which lost 0 bases and 7 bases, there was a span of 4 bases. The CDR3 consists of 12 residues. Germline V gene lookup returns CDR1 SGHNT and CDR2 YENEEA. DNA for the CDR3: TGTGCCAGCAGCTTAGATCTGAATGAGCAGTTCTTC. Its protein product is CASSLDLNEQFF.

CDR3 in amino acids: CASSYGQGNTGELFF. CDR3 DNA: TGTGCCAGCAGTTACGGTCAGGGGAACACCGGGGAGCTGTTTTTT. The V gene is TRBV6-5, the J gene TRBJ2-2; TRBD1 might be the D (5 bases). Per germline, CDR1 MNHEY and CDR2 SVGAGI. The V gene lost 2 bases and the J gene lost 1 base, with 8 bases spanning the gap. The CDR3 runs 15 residues.

This clone came up a few times. CDR3 sequence (DNA): TGTGCCAGCATGCCTAACTTAGTCACGCAGTATTTT. It codes for CASMPNLVTQYF. The chain recombines TRBV6-6 with TRBJ2-3; D is uncertain. Trimming cost V 7 bases and J 9 bases, with 14 bases left between them. The germline V gene has CDR1 MNHNY and CDR2 SVGAGI (reference sequence). The CDR3 has 12 residues.

The chain links TRBV27 to TRBJ2-2, with a tentative D call TRBD1 (5 bases). Germline V gene lookup returns CDR1 MNHEY and CDR2 SMNVEV (reference sequence). The CDR3 loop spans 15 amino acids. The V gene lost 2 bases and the J gene lost 4 bases, with 11 bases spanning the gap. CDR3 sequence: CASSLGAVPTGELFF. As DNA, the CDR3 is TGTGCCAGCAGTTTAGGGGCAGTTCCCACCGGGGAGCTGTTTTTT.

The V call is TRBV7-6, the J call TRBJ2-1, with TRBD2 matching 9 bases. The CDR3 totals 15 residues. Trimming removed 2 bases from V and 9 bases from J; junction bases left unmatched: 8. Germline CDR1 reads SGHVS; CDR2 reads FNYEAQ. CDR3 region: CASSLMASGMGEQFF. CDR3 sequence (DNA): TGTGCCAGCAGCTTAATGGCTAGCGGGATGGGTGAGCAGTTCTTC.

Turning to this clone: Other nucleotide sequences in the sample specify the same CDR3. This chain uses TRBV14 with TRBJ2-7, with D unclear. Germline CDR1 and CDR2: SGHDN and FVKESK. Trimming cost V 0 bases and J 2 bases, with 11 bases left between them. This CDR3 region has 15 residues. CDR3 residues: CASSQDEALPYEQYF. CDR3 sequence (DNA): TGTGCCAGCAGCCAAGATGAGGCTCTCCCCTACGAGCAGTACTTC.

The chain uses TRBV4-3 and TRBJ2-1; 9 positions match TRBD2. The CDR3 has 17 amino acids. The germline gives CDR1 LGHNA, CDR2 YSLEER. V shed 4 bases and J 5 bases; nucleotides not matched to a gene: 12. CDR3 residues: CASSLTPPSGENNEQFF. Written as DNA, the CDR3 is TGCGCCAGCAGCCTCACCCCCCCTAGCGGGGAAAACAATGAGCAGTTCTTC.

The chain employs TRBV29-1 and TRBJ2-3; 8 bases agree with TRBD1. Germline trimming cut 6 bases from V and 5 bases from J; bases unmatched to any gene: 7. This CDR3 spans 13 amino acids. Germline V CDR1 and CDR2: SQVTM, ANQGSEA. The CDR3 DNA is TGCAGCGTGTTCAGGGGGCCAGTAGATACGCAGTATTTT. This sequence encodes CSVFRGPVDTQYF.